The rows below give T cell receptor beta chains drawn from one sample of a study of regulatory T cells in long-lasting Graves disease. A single record per CDR3 protein comes from TCRdb applying MiXCR to the multiplex PCR reads. Of 400,000 to 450,000 distinct CDR3 sequences in the sample, about 15% were seen once. The same data also contributed to another study, on T cells in Graves' hyperthyroidism and ophthalmopathy.

This sample comprised peripheral blood mononuclear cells (PBMCs), obtained at new diagnosis, from a patient treated with antithyroid drugs. The origin of the receptors is a woman in her twenties or thirties with Graves disease. CDR3s include the opening cysteine and the closing phenylalanine or tryptophan. D genes are given only for firm matches. Rows may omit the clone size; those that give it use once, few, many or a size class.

>many|TRBD2|TRBV13|TRBJ2-1
CASSLLGTSGRDEQFF
TGTGCCAGCAGCTTACTCGGGACTAGCGGGAGGGATGAGCAGTTCTTC
>many|TRBD2|TRBV6-2/TRBV6-3|TRBJ2-3
CASTLLAGGPTDTQYF
TGTGCCAGCACTCTACTAGCGGGAGGGCCCACAGATACGCAGTATTTT
>few|TRBD2|TRBV29-1|TRBJ2-1
CSVEHSGLAVSSYNEQFF
TGCAGCGTGGAACACAGTGGACTAGCGGTAAGCTCCTACAATGAGCAGTTCTTC
>-|TRBD2|TRBV9|TRBJ2-1
CASSTGLAGADNEQFF
TGTGCCAGCAGCACTGGGCTAGCGGGAGCGGACAATGAGCAGTTCTTC
>-|-|TRBV27|TRBJ2-7
CASSSRPVYEQYF
TGTGCCAGCAGTTCCAGACCCGTCTACGAGCAGTACTTC
>-|-|TRBV24-1|TRBJ1-2
CATSDTGTAYGYTF
TGTGCCACCAGTGATACCGGGACGGCCTATGGCTACACCTTC
>-|-|TRBV28|TRBJ1-5
CASSFEGRGHYQPQHF
TGTGCCAGCAGTTTTGAGGGTAGGGGCCATTATCAGCCCCAGCATTTT
>few|TRBD1|TRBV24-1|TRBJ2-1
CATSDQTGGGGNEQFF
TGTGCCACCAGTGATCAGACAGGGGGCGGAGGCAATGAGCAGTTCTTC
>few|TRBD1|TRBV9|TRBJ2-5
CASSFQGARETQYF
TGTGCCAGCAGCTTCCAGGGGGCTCGGGAGACCCAGTACTTC
>many|TRBD1|TRBV29-1|TRBJ1-1
CSVRSDRGSAEAFF
TGCAGCGTTCGCTCCGACAGGGGGTCAGCTGAAGCTTTCTTT
>few|-|TRBV5-8|TRBJ1-3
CASSLEGFSGNTIYF
TGTGCCAGCAGCTTGGAGGGCTTCTCTGGAAACACCATATATTTT
>many|TRBD2|TRBV29-1|TRBJ2-3
CSAVAGGPDTQYF
TGCAGCGCAGTAGCGGGAGGGCCAGATACGCAGTATTTT
>few|-|TRBV27|TRBJ2-5
CASSFGAQGETQYF
TGTGCCAGCAGTTTTGGGGCGCAAGGGGAGACCCAGTACTTC
>few|TRBD2|TRBV27|TRBJ2-7
CASKTGGAGKDEQYF
TGTGCCAGCAAAACCGGGGGAGCGGGAAAGGACGAGCAGTACTTC
>-|TRBD2|TRBV14|TRBJ2-2
CASSQTGLATGELFF
TGTGCCAGCAGCCAGACCGGACTAGCGACCGGGGAGCTGTTTTTT
>-|-|TRBV14|TRBJ2-7
CASSQVQGSGEQYF
TGTGCCAGCAGCCAAGTACAGGGTTCGGGTGAGCAGTACTTC
>many|-|TRBV28|TRBJ2-2
CASSFLAKNTGELFF
TGTGCCAGCAGTTTTTTGGCTAAGAACACCGGGGAGCTGTTTTTT
>few|TRBD2|TRBV5-6|TRBJ2-7
CASSQWEGSYEQYF
TGTGCCAGCAGCCAGTGGGAGGGCTCCTACGAGCAGTACTTC
>many|TRBD2|TRBV11-2|TRBJ2-1
CASRPSGRGSYNEQFF
TGTGCCAGCAGACCTAGCGGGAGGGGTTCCTACAATGAGCAGTTCTTC